This is a list of T cell receptor beta chains from one sample in a study of cytomegalovirus exposure and HLA in healthy donors. The assay was immunoSEQ multiplex PCR, and TCRdb's table has in-frame clones only and misses some. Altogether 100,000 to 120,000 clones are present, around 82% being singletons, with the ten largest covering around 3.1%. The sample consisted of PBMCs. The receptors were gathered from a woman between 18 and 29 years old in good health and CMV-seronegative. Each CDR3 is given without its conserved first and last residue. Clone size appears in some rows only: once, few, many, or a class for an expanded clone.

V gene,clone size,CDR3 protein
TRBV7-6,NA,ASSLAGAGANVLT
TRBV5-1,NA,ASSLAGTSGDTQY
TRBV6-1,NA,ASFRGDSNEQF
TRBV5-1,once,ASSLVTSHTGELF
TRBV5-1,once,ASSLRGSQAGYTEAF
TRBV5-8,NA,ASTRRGLWDQPQH
TRBV5-4,NA,AGLTGVILPILNTEAF
TRBV27,NA,ASSRGQGALNEKLF
TRBV9,NA,ASSELQSSGNTIY
TRBV30,NA,AWSIGANQPQH
TRBV19,NA,ASSTQGKDQPQH
TRBV6-5,NA,ASSPAGRDTEAF
TRBV5-1,NA,ASSLAGYSGNTIY
TRBV2,NA,ASRQGEDTIY
TRBV7-9,NA,ASSPPSPGGVGTEAF
TRBV7-9,NA,ASSGQRGPSYNEQF